These 25 T cell receptor beta chains were sequenced from one sample in a study of T cell responses to AZD1222 COVID-19 vaccine. Sequencing used immunoSEQ multiplex PCR; TCRdb keeps in-frame clones, though not all of them. Of around 99,000 clones listed, approximately 89% were seen once; the top ten hold 20% to 25%. The sequences come from peripheral blood, collected on day 0 of AZD1222 vaccination. These receptors all stem from an adult in good health.

The rearrangement links TRBV25-1 to TRBJ2-5, with D uncertain. Germline V gives CDR1 MGHDK, CDR2 SYGVNS. The length of the CDR3 is 15 residues. Trimming cost V 0 bases and J 5 bases, with 13 bases left between them. The CDR3 DNA is TGTGCCAGCAGTGAATATAAGACCCGATGGGAGACCCAGTACTTC. Protein: CASSEYKTRWETQYF.

V gene TRBV6-5 combines with J gene TRBJ1-5; D is uncertain. CDR3 size: 15 residues. Trimming removed 2 bases at V and 5 bases at J, with 13 bases between. Germline CDR1 reads MNHEY; CDR2 reads SVGAGI. The CDR3 protein is CASSYGVHGDQPQHF. DNA of the CDR3: TGTGCCAGCAGTTACGGGGTGCACGGGGATCAGCCCCAGCATTTT.

The chain recombines TRBV5-4 with TRBJ2-7; D not certain. The length of the CDR3 is 15 residues. Germline V lookup: CDR1 SGHNT, CDR2 YYREEE (reference sequence). Trimming pared 0 bases from V and 9 bases from J, leaving 19 bases between. CDR3 residues: CASSLEGSSTLRQYF. The CDR3 DNA reads TGTGCCAGCAGCTTGGAAGGGTCGAGCACGCTGCGGCAGTACTTC.

V usage is TRBV9 and J usage is TRBJ2-2, with D uncertain. Germline CDR1 is SGDLS and CDR2 is YYNGEE. V lost 4 bases to trimming and J lost 0 bases, with 7 bases between them. This CDR3 comprises 14 residues. The CDR3 sequence is CASSTITNTGELFF. The CDR3, as DNA: TGTGCCAGCAGCACCATAACGAACACCGGGGAGCTGTTTTTT.

The chain combines TRBV15 with TRBJ2-1; the D call may be TRBD1 or TRBD2 (5 bases each). The V gene lost 0 bases and the J gene lost 5 bases, with 14 bases spanning the gap. The CDR3 is 16 residues long. Germline assignment: CDR1 LNHNV and CDR2 YYDKDF (reference sequence). Written as DNA, the CDR3 is TGTGCCACCAGCAGAGAAGTCGGGACGGTAGACAATGAGCAGTTCTTC. It codes for CATSREVGTVDNEQFF.

In nucleotides, the CDR3 is TGTGCCAGCAGCCCAGCGGGCCGGGATACGCAGTATTTT. This sequence encodes CASSPAGRDTQYF. The chain recombines TRBV7-6 with TRBJ2-3; D may be TRBD2 (6 bases). Germline CDR1 is SGHVS and CDR2 is FNYEAQ. The CDR3 is made up of 13 amino acids. Deletions cut 5 bases from V and 6 bases from J, with 12 bases between. The full variable domain, rest sourced from reference TRBV7-6 and TRBJ2-3, is GAGVSQSPRYKVTKRGQDVALRCDPISGHVSLYWYRQALGQGPEFLTYFNYEAQQDKSGLPNDRFSAERPEGSISTLTIQRTEQRDSAMYRCASSPAGRDTQYFGPGTRLTVL.

This chain links TRBV11-3 with TRBJ2-7, with 9 bases fitting TRBD2. The CDR3 has 13 amino acids. The junction had 1 base not matched to a gene; V was cut back by 1 base and J by 6 bases. Germline V gives CDR1 SGHNT, CDR2 YENEEA. The CDR3: CASSLARGGEQYF. In nucleotides, the CDR3 is TGTGCCAGCAGCTTAGCGCGGGGGGGCGAGCAGTACTTC.

The chain recombines TRBV16 with TRBJ1-5; TRBD1 agrees at 7 bases. The V gene's germline CDR1 is KGHSY and CDR2 FQNENV. V was pared by 2 bases and J by 2 bases, with 6 bases of the junction left unmatched. The CDR3 has 16 residues. CDR3 sequence (DNA): TGTGCCAGCAGCCAAGAAACAGGGGCTCGCAATCAGCCCCAGCATTTT. This sequence encodes CASSQETGARNQPQHF.

The CDR3 region is CASSPWKIGGADGELFF. The CDR3 DNA sequence: TGTGCCAGCAGCCCGTGGAAAATTGGGGGGGCCGACGGGGAGCTGTTTTTT. V is TRBV11-2 and J is TRBJ2-2, with TRBD2 as a possible D gene (7 bases). V shed 5 bases and J shed 7 bases, with 23 bases lying between them. CDR1 and CDR2 from the germline V gene are SGHAT and FQNNGV. CDR3 length equals 17 residues.

The chain is built from TRBV3-1 (or the pseudogene TRBV3-2) and TRBJ2-7, with 8 positions matching TRBD2. J was trimmed by 2 bases and V by 1 base; bases with no gene match: 4. Per the germline V gene, CDR1 is LGHDT and CDR2 is YNNKEL (reference sequence). This CDR3 is built from 15 residues. The CDR3 DNA reads as TGTGCCAGCAGCCAAGGGACTAGCTGGCCCTACGAGCAGTACTTC. It translates to CASSQGTSWPYEQYF.

This clone was recorded a few times. V usage is TRBV7-2 and J usage is TRBJ1-2; D is undetermined. The V gene lost 0 bases and the J gene lost 8 bases, with 16 bases spanning the gap. The CDR3 loop spans 15 amino acids. The V gene's germline CDR1 is SGHTA and CDR2 FQGNSA. CDR3 nucleotide sequence: TGTGCCAGCAGCTTAGCCGGTGTAGGGTTGAAAGGCTACACCTTC. Translating it yields CASSLAGVGLKGYTF.

The chain has TRBV9 and TRBJ2-5; 7 bases fit TRBD2. This CDR3 is built from 17 residues. Trimming took 9 bases from V and 4 from J; bases not matched to a gene: 21. Germline V gene sequence: CDR1 SGDLS, CDR2 YYNGEE. As DNA, the CDR3 is TGTGCCAACCCGGGGGGAGCGGGGCTCACATGGGGAGAGACCCAGTACTTC. Protein sequence: CANPGGAGLTWGETQYF.

On this clone: Relative to the germline gene, one junction end is altered; a read error may explain this. This chain connects TRBV4-3 to TRBJ1-2; TRBD1 matches at 9 bases. Per the germline V gene, CDR1 is LGHNA and CDR2 is YSLEER. The CDR3 length is 15 residues. The CDR3 is CVSSQDIQGAGGYTF. CDR3 bases: TGCGTCAGCAGCCAAGACATACAGGGGGCTGGGGGCTACACCTTC.

This chain joins TRBV7-9 and TRBJ2-1; maybe TRBD2 (5 bases). The ends were cut back, 1 base at V and 5 bases at J, with 12 bases in the middle. The germline V gene has CDR1 SEHNR and CDR2 FQNEAQ (reference sequence). CDR3 length: 15 amino acids. CDR3 DNA sequence: TGTGCCAGCAGCTTAGTCAGTTTGAGGGACAATGAGCAGTTCTTC. It specifies CASSLVSLRDNEQFF.

The chain couples TRBV19 to TRBJ1-3, with TRBD1 identical over 8 bases. Germline V CDR1 and CDR2: LNHDA, SQIVND (reference sequence). V was clipped by 5 bases and J by 0 bases; unmatched bases: 9. This CDR3 has 17 residues. In DNA, the CDR3 is TGTGCCAGTAGTTCGACGACGACAGGGGTCTCTGGAAACACCATATATTTT. It specifies CASSSTTTGVSGNTIYF.

V is TRBV6-5 and J is TRBJ2-1; the match to TRBD2 covers 9 bases. J lost 10 bases, V lost 8 bases, and 12 bases had no gene match. The CDR3 sequence is 14 residues long. Germline CDR1 is MNHEY and CDR2 is SVGAGI. CDR3 protein: CASLLREGNSEQFF. The CDR3 DNA follows: TGTGCCAGCTTGTTGCGGGAGGGCAATTCGGAGCAGTTCTTC.

The chain recombines TRBV10-1 with TRBJ2-7; D perhaps matches TRBD2 (5 bases). V was trimmed by 3 bases and J by 3 bases, leaving 15 bases between them. Germline V CDR1 and CDR2: WNHNN, SYGVQD (reference sequence). The CDR3 is made up of 15 amino acids. As DNA, the CDR3 is TGCGCCAGCAGTGATGGGGAGACATTAGGCTACGAGCAGTACTTC. Protein: CASSDGETLGYEQYF.

The rearrangement uses TRBV29-1 and TRBJ1-1, with D uncertain. Per the germline V gene, CDR1 is SQVTM and CDR2 is ANQGSEA. Trimming removed 5 bases at V and 1 base at J, with 14 bases between. The CDR3 is 14 amino acids. CDR3 nucleotide sequence: TGCAGCGTTAAGAGGGCGGAGAGGAACACTGAAGCTTTCTTT. This sequence encodes CSVKRAERNTEAFF.

This clone showed up just once. This chain uses TRBV6-1 with TRBJ1-2; weak D call: TRBD1 (5 bases). V dropped 3 bases and J dropped 8 bases, with 16 bases sitting between them. There are 14 residues in the CDR3. Per the germline V gene, CDR1 is MNHNS and CDR2 is SASEGT. CDR3 nucleotides: TGTGCCAGCAGTGAGGCGGGGCAGCAAGGGGGCTACACCTTC. It yields the protein CASSEAGQQGGYTF.

This rearrangement joins TRBV6-5 to TRBJ2-1; the D gene is possibly TRBD2 (5 bases). V lost 6 bases, J lost 2 bases, and 11 bases lay in between. Per germline, CDR1 MNHEY and CDR2 SVGAGI. The CDR3 totals 14 residues. The CDR3 reads CASREDPTYNEQFF. DNA of the CDR3: TGTGCCAGCAGGGAGGACCCAACCTACAATGAGCAGTTCTTC.

The chain employs TRBV6-1 and TRBJ1-6; D is undetermined. The ends were cut back, 2 bases at V and 5 bases at J, with 13 bases in the middle. The CDR3 extends over 16 amino acids. Germline-derived CDR1 and CDR2 are MNHNS and SASEGT. CDR3 in DNA: TGTGCCAGCAGTGAATTTTGGGCAAAGAATAATTCACCCCTCCACTTT. Encoded protein: CASSEFWAKNNSPLHF.

V gene TRBV7-2 combines with J gene TRBJ2-1; D may be TRBD1 or TRBD2 (5 bases each). Germline CDR1 reads SGHTA; CDR2 reads FQGNSA. The CDR3 loop spans 15 amino acids. Trimming stripped 8 bases from V and 0 bases from J, with 14 bases between. CDR3 loop: CASGTFSSSYNEQFF. The CDR3 nucleotides are TGTGCCAGCGGGACCTTTTCGAGCTCCTACAATGAGCAGTTCTTC.

This rearrangement joins TRBV18 to TRBJ2-2; tentatively, D is TRBD2 (5 bases). The V gene lost 3 bases and the J gene lost 0 bases, with 20 bases spanning the gap. The CDR3 runs to 19 residues. CDR1 and CDR2 from the germline V gene are KGHSH and LQKENI. CDR3 in amino acids: CASSPRTRTGNSNTGELFF. In DNA form, the CDR3 reads TGTGCCAGCTCACCTCGAACTCGGACGGGAAACTCGAACACCGGGGAGCTGTTTTTT.

This clone was observed a single time. The chain uses TRBV28 and TRBJ1-6; a weak D match, TRBD1 (5 bases). This CDR3 is built from 15 residues. Germline V gene lookup returns CDR1 MDHEN and CDR2 SYDVKM. Trimming pared 6 bases from V and 10 bases from J, leaving 19 bases between. Here the CDR3 DNA reads TGTGCCAGCAGCCCACCCGCGACAGCCCAGTCACCCCTCCACTTT. Amino acid sequence: CASSPPATAQSPLHF.

The chain carries TRBV30 and TRBJ1-1, with unresolved D. This CDR3 is 15 amino acids long. V was shortened by 2 bases and J by 5 bases, with 18 bases between the two germline ends. Germline assignment: CDR1 GTSNPN and CDR2 SVGIG (reference sequence). CDR3 sequence reads: CAWSSLPQRETEAFF. The CDR3, as DNA: TGTGCCTGGAGTTCTTTACCCCAAAGGGAGACTGAAGCTTTCTTT.